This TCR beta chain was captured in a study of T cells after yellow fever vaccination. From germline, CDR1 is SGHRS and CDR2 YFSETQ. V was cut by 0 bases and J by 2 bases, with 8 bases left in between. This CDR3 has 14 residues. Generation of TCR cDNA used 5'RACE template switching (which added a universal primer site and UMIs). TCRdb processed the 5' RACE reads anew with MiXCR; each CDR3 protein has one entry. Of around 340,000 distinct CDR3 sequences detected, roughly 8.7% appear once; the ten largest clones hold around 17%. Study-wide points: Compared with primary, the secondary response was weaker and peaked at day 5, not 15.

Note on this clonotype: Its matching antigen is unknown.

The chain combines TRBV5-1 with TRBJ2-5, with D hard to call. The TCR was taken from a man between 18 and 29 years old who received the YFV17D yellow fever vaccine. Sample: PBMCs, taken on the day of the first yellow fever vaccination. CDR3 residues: CASSLGGKQETQYF. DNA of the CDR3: TGCGCCAGCAGCTTGGGTGGGAAACAAGAGACCCAGTACTTC.